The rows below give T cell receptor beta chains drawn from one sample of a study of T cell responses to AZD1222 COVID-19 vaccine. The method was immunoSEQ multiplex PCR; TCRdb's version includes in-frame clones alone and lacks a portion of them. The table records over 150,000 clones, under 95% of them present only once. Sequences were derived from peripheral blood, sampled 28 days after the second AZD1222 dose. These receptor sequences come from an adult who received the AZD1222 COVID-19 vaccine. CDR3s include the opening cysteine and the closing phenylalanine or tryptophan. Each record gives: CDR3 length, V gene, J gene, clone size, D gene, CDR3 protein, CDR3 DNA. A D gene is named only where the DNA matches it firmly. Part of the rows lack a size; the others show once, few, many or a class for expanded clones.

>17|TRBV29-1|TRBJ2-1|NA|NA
CSANRVLATSSYNEQFF
TGCAGCGCAAACCGGGTCCTCGCCACGAGCTCCTACAATGAGCAGTTCTTC
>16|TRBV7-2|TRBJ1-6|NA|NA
CASSLVTAAQGSPLHF
TGTGCCAGCAGCTTAGTAACCGCAGCCCAAGGTAGTCCCCTCCACTTT
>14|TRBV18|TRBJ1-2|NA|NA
CASSTSGQNYGYTF
TGTGCCAGCTCAACATCGGGACAAAACTATGGCTACACCTTC
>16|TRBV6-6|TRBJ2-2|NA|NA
CASLGAWTWRTGELFF
TGTGCCAGCTTAGGGGCGTGGACATGGCGTACCGGGGAGCTGTTTTTT
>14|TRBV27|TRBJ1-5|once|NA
CASSPDWGFQPQHF
TGTGCCAGCAGTCCGGACTGGGGTTTCCAGCCCCAGCATTTT
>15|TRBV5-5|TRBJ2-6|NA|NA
CASSEFQAGANVLTF
TGTGCCAGCAGCGAATTTCAGGCTGGGGCCAACGTCCTGACTTTC
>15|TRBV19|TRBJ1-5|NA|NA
CASSMVAELNQPQHF
TGTGCCAGTAGTATGGTGGCAGAGCTAAATCAGCCCCAGCATTTT
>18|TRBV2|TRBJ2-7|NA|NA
CASPLGAFRGPGSYEQYF
TGTGCCAGCCCACTGGGGGCTTTTCGGGGGCCTGGGAGCTACGAGCAGTACTTC
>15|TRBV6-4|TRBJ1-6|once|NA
CASSANTGLDSPLHF
TGTGCCAGCAGTGCCAACACAGGGTTGGATTCACCCCTCCACTTT
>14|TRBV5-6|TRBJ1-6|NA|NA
CASSLERVNSPLHF
TGTGCCAGCAGCTTGGAACGGGTTAATTCACCCCTCCACTTT
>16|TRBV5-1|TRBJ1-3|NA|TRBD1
CASSLGQGILGNTIYF
TGCGCCAGCAGCTTGGGACAGGGGATCCTCGGAAACACCATATATTTT
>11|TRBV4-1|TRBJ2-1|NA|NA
CASSLVNEQFF
TGCGCCAGCAGCCTAGTCAATGAGCAGTTCTTC
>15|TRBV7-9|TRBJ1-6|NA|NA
CASSLSRGSNSPLHF
TGTGCCAGCAGCTTATCTCGGGGATCGAATTCACCCCTCCACTTT
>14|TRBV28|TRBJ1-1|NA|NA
CASSLGGVVSEAFF
TGTGCCAGCAGTTTAGGGGGGGTAGTGTCTGAAGCTTTCTTT
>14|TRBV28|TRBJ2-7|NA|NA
CASSFGWAVHEQYF
TGTGCCAGCAGTTTTGGATGGGCCGTCCACGAGCAGTACTTC
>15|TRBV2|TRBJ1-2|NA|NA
CASSEISGANYGYTF
TGTGCCAGCAGTGAAATAAGTGGGGCTAACTATGGCTACACCTTC